This T cell receptor beta chain stems from a study of T cell responses to AZD1222 COVID-19 vaccine. The protocol was immunoSEQ multiplex PCR, while the TCRdb copy is restricted to in-frame clones and leaves out a portion. The sample lists 110,000 or so clones; 70% to 90% were seen once. Investigators merged groups given second doses at roughly 4 or roughly 12 weeks. Per germline, CDR1 SGHTA and CDR2 FQGNSA. The CDR3 sequence is 12 residues long. The V end was cut by 0 bases, the J end by 11 bases, with 10 bases between. This TCR derives from an adult who received the AZD1222 COVID-19 vaccine. V and J are TRBV7-2 and TRBJ1-1; D is uncertain. Sequenced material: peripheral blood, taken 28 days after the second AZD1222 dose. In DNA, the CDR3 is TGTGCCAGCAGCTTAGCGTTGGATTACGCTTTCTTT. Protein sequence: CASSLALDYAFF.